The entry below gives a single TCR beta chain sequence along with its context. Its antigen remains unidentified. TCRdb analysed the 5' RACE reads with MiXCR anew, one entry per CDR3 protein. The repertoire consists of roughly 700,000 distinct CDR3 sequences, with about 20% occurring once and the leading ten covering under 20%. V dropped 2 bases and J dropped 2 bases, with 9 bases sitting between them. The CDR3 extends over 15 amino acids. Per the germline V gene, CDR1 is MGHRA and CDR2 is YSYEKL. These data belong to a study of CD8 T cells in ankylosing spondylitis. Whole-study results and caveats: A TCR beta motif of 7 to 9 highly homologous variants seemed to mark ankylosing spondylitis blood.

The TCR originated in a male donor with ankylosing spondylitis. The sample taken for sequencing was blood, either unsorted or a sorted T cell fraction (not recorded which). The J gene is TRBJ1-4, the V gene TRBV4-1; D call uncertain. CDR3 nucleotide sequence: TGCGCCAGCAGCCAACTAGGGCAGACTAATGAAAAACTGTTTTTT. It encodes CASSQLGQTNEKLFF.